This T cell receptor beta chain originates from a study of T-cell memory formation after mild COVID-19. For the study at large: The two donors had largely donor-specific TCR clusters.

MiXCR, run by TCRdb on the 5' RACE reads, gives a single entry per CDR3 protein. The repertoire holds around 340,000 distinct CDR3 sequences, approximately 15% seen once, with about 20% in the top ten. This clonotype was found a few times. This clonotype was obtained from a man aged 18 to 29 who had mild COVID-19 (a few samples of this study predate the infection). Cell type and time point are not known. The sequencing input was PBMCs or a T cell subset sorted from them (not recorded which).

DNA of the CDR3: TGCGCCAGCAGCTGGCGGGGGGGCGCCGGGGAGCTGTTTTTT. It translates to CASSWRGGAGELFF. The chain uses TRBV5-1 and TRBJ2-2; TRBD2 matches 9 bases. The V gene's germline CDR1 is SGHRS and CDR2 YFSETQ. V shed 3 bases, J shed 6 bases, and the junction held 3 bases outside the gene matches. The CDR3 consists of 14 residues.